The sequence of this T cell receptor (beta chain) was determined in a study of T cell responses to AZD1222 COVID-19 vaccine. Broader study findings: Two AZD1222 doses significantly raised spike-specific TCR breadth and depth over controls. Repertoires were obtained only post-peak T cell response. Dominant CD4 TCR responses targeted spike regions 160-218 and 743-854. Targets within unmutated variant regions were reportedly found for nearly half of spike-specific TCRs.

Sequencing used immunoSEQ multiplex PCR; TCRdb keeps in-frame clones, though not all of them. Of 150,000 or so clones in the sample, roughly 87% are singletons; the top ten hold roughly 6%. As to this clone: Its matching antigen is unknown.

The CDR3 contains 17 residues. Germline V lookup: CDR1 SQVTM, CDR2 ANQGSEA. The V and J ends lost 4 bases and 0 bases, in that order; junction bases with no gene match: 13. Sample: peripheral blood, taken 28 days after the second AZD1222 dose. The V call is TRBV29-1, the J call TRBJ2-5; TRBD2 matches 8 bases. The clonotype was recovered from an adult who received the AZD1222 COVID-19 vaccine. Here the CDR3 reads CSVAGGAEVSYQETQYF. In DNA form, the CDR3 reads TGCAGCGTTGCCGGGGGGGCCGAGGTCTCGTACCAAGAGACCCAGTACTTC.